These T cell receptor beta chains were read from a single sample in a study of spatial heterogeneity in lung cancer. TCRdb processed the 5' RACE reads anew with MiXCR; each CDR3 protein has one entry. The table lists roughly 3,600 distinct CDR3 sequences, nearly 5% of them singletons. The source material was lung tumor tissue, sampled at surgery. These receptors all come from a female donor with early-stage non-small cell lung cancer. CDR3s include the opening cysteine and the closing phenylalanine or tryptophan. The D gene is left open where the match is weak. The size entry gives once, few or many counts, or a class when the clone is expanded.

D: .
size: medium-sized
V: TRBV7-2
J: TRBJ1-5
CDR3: CASSGTWGASNQPQHF
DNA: TGTGCCAGCAGCGGGACATGGGGGGCGAGTAATCAGCCCCAGCATTTT

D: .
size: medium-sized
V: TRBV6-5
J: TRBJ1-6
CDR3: CASSQDSRYNSPLHF
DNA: TGTGCCAGCAGTCAGGACAGCCGCTATAATTCACCCCTCCACTTT

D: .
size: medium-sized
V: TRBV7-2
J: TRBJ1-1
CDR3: CASRRVGSPNTEAFF
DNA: TGTGCCAGCAGACGAGTCGGTTCTCCGAACACTGAAGCTTTCTTT

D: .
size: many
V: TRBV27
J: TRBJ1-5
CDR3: CASSSLDSIVSNQPQHF
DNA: TGTGCCAGCAGTTCTCTTGACAGTATCGTTAGCAATCAGCCCCAGCATTTT

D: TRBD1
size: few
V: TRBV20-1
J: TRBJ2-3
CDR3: CSARMFTGATDTQYF
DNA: TGCAGTGCTAGAATGTTTACAGGGGCCACAGATACGCAGTATTTT

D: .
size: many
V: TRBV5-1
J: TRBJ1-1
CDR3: CASSFLGDTEAFF
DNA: TGCGCCAGCAGCTTTCTGGGTGACACTGAAGCTTTCTTT

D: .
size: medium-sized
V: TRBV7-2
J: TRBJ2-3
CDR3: CASSSFDDTQYF
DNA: TGTGCCAGCAGCTCTTTTGATGATACGCAGTATTTT

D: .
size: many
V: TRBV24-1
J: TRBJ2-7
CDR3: CATSDRTMGNEQYF
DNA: TGTGCCACCAGTGATAGGACTATGGGAAATGAGCAGTACTTC

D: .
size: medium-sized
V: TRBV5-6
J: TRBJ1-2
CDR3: CASSLKEGVRANYGYTF
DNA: TGTGCCAGCAGCTTGAAGGAGGGCGTACGAGCTAACTATGGCTACACCTTC

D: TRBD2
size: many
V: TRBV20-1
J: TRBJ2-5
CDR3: CSARLAGGRETQYF
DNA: TGCAGTGCCAGACTAGCGGGGGGGCGGGAGACCCAGTACTTC